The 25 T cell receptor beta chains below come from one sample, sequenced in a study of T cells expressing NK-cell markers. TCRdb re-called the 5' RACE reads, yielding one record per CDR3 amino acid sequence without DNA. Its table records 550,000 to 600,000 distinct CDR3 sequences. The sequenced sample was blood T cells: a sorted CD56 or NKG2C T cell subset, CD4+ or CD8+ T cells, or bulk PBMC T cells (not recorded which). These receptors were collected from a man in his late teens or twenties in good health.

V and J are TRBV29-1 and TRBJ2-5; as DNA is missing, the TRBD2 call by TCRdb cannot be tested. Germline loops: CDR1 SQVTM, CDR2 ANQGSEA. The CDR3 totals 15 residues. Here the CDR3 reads CSVAVTSGRGETQYF.

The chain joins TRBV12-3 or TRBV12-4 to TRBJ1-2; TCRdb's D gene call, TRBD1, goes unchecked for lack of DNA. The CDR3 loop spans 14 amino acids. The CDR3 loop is CASSIGPVGYGYTF.

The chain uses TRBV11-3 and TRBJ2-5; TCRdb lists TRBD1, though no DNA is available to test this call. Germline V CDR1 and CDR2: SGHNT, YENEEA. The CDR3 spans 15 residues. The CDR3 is CASSFRTLPQETQYF.

The CDR3 sequence: CASSFVTGAYQETQYF. This chain uses TRBV28 with TRBJ2-5; the TRBD1 assignment by TCRdb is unverifiable without DNA. The V gene's germline CDR1 is MDHEN and CDR2 SYDVKM. The CDR3 length is 16 residues.

The CDR3 sequence is CASSLDAGQGYNEQFF. The rearrangement uses TRBV7-3 and TRBJ2-1; TCRdb selects TRBD1, and the lack of DNA leaves this call unchecked. CDR1 and CDR2 (germline): SGHTA, FQGTGA. This CDR3 is built from 16 residues.

CDR3 protein: CASTGAGTSGGGTYNEQFF. The chain couples TRBV6-1 to TRBJ2-1; TCRdb outputs TRBD2, but without DNA this stays unchecked. Germline CDR1 and CDR2: MNHNS and SASEGT. The CDR3 covers 19 residues.

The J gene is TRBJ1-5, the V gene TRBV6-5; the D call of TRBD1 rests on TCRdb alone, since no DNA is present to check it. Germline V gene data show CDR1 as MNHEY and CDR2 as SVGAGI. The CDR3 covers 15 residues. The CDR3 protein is CASSYSNRNNQPQHF.

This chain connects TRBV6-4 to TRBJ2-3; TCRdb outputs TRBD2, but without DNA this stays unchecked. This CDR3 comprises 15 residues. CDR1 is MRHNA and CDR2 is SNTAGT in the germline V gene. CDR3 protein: CASSPTSEGTDTQYF.

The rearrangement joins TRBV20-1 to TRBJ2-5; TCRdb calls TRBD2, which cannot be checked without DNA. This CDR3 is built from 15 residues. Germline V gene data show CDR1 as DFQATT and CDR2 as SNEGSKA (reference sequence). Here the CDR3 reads CSASTSGRIRETQYF.

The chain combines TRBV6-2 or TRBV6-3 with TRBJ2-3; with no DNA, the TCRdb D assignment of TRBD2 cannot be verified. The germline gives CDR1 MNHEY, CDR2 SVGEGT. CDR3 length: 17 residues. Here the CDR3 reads CASSHPVRREGPFTQYF.

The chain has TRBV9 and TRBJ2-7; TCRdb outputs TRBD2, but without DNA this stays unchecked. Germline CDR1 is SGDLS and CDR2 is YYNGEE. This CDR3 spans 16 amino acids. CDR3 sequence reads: CASSVYASGRYYEQYF.

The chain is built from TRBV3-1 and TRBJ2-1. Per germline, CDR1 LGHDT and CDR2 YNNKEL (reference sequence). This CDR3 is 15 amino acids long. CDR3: CASSQDSGALNEQFF.

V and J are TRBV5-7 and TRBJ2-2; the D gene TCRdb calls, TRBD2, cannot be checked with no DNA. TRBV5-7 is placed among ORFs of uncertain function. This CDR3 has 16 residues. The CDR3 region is CASSQTRDSFTGELFF.

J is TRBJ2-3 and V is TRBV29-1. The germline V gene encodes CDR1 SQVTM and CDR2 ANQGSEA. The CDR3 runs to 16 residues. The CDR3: CSAARVVGDGTDTQYF.

This chain's CDR3 is CASSDSQTSGGADTQYF. The V gene is TRBV25-1, the J gene TRBJ2-3; TCRdb calls TRBD2, which cannot be checked without DNA. CDR1 is MGHDK and CDR2 is SYGVNS in the germline V gene. The CDR3 is made up of 17 amino acids.

CDR3 sequence: CASSGPGGEAFF. The chain combines TRBV27 with TRBJ1-1; TCRdb outputs TRBD1, but without DNA this stays unchecked. Germline CDR1 reads MNHEY; CDR2 reads SMNVEV (reference sequence). CDR3 size: 12 residues.

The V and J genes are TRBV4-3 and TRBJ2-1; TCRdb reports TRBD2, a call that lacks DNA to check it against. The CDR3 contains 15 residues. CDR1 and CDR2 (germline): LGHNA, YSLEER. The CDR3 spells CASSQGSGYYNEQFF.

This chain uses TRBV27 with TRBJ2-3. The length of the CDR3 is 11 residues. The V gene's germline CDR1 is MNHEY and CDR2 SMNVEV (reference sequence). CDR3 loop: CASGGTDTQYF.

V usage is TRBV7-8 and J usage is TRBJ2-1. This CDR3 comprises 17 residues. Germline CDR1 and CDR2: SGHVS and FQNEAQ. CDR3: CASSLTVWGSSYNEQFF.

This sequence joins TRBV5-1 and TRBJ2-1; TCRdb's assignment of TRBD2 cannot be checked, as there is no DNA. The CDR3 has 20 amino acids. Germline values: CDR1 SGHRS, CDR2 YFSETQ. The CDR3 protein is CASSAVLLAGGPSSYNEQFF.

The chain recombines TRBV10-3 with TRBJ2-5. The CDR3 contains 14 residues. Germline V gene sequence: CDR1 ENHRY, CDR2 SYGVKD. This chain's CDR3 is CAISEGPQQETQYF.

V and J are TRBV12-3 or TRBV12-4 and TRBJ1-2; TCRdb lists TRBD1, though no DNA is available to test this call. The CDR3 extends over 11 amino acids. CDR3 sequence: CASTGGYGYTF.

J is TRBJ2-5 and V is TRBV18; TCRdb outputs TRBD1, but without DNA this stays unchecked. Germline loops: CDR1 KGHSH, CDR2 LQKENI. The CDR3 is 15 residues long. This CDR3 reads CASSPRQGNQETQYF.

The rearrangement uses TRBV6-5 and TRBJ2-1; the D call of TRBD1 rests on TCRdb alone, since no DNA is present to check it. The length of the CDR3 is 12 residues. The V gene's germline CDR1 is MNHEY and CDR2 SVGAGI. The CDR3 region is CASSYQGGEQFF.

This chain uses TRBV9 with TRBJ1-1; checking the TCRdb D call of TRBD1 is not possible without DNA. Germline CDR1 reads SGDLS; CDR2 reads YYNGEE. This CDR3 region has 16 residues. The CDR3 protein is CASSTRTGAGNTEAFF.